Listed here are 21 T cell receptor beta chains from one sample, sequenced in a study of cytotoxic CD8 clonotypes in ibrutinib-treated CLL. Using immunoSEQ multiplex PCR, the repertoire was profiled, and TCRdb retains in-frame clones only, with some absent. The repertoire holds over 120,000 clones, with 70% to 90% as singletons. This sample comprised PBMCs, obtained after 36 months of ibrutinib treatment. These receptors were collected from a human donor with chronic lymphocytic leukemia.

The CDR3 DNA is TGCGCCAGCAGCTCGGACGTGAATGGCTACACCTTC. Translated, it gives CASSSDVNGYTF. The gene calls are TRBV5-1 and TRBJ1-2; D not resolved. This CDR3 is built from 12 residues. The germline V gene has CDR1 SGHRS and CDR2 YFSETQ. V lost 3 bases and J 6 bases, leaving 9 bases between the germline ends.

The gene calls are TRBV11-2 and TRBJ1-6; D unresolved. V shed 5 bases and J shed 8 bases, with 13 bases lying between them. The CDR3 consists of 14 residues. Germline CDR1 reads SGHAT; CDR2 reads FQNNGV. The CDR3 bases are TGTGCCAGCAGCCCGCAATTGAAAGATTCACCCCTCCACTTT. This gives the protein CASSPQLKDSPLHF.

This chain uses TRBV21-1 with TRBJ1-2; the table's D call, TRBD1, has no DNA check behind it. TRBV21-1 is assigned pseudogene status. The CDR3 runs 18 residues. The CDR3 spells CASSKEGNPWTIGYGYTF. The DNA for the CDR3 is TGTGCCAGCAGCAAAGAGGGGAATCCGTGGACAATAGGCTATGGCTACACCTTC.

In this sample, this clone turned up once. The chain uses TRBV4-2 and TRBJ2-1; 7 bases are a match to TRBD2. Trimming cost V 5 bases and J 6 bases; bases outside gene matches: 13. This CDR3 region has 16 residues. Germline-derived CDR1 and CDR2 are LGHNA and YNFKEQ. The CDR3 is CASSEREGMVRNEQFF. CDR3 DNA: TGTGCCAGCAGCGAAAGGGAGGGCATGGTTCGCAATGAGCAGTTCTTC.

The DNA of the CDR3 is TGTGCCAGCAGTTTAGATGCAACCCTTGGCTACACCTTC. Residues: CASSLDATLGYTF. The genes are TRBV27 and TRBJ1-2; D call uncertain. V was trimmed by 2 bases and J by 7 bases, leaving 11 bases between them. The V gene's germline CDR1 is MNHEY and CDR2 SMNVEV (reference sequence). The CDR3 has 13 amino acids.

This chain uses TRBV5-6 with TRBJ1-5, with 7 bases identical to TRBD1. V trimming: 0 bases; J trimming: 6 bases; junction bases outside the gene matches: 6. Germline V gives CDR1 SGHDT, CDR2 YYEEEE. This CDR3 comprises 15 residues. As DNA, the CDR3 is TGTGCCAGCAGCTTGGCCGGACAGGCGGGTCAGCCCCAGCATTTT. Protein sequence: CASSLAGQAGQPQHF.

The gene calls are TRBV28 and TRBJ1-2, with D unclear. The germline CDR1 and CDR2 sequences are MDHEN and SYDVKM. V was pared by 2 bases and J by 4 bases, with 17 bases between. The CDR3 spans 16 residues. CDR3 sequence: CASSLIPPGGGYGYTF. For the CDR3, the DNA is TGTGCCAGCAGTTTAATCCCTCCGGGCGGAGGCTATGGCTACACCTTC.

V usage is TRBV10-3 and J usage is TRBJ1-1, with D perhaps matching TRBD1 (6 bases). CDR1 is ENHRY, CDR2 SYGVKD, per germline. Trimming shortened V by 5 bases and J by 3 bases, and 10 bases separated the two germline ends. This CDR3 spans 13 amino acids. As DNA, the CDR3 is TGTGCCATCAGTTCGGACAGAGACACTGAAGCTTTCTTT. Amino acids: CAISSDRDTEAFF.

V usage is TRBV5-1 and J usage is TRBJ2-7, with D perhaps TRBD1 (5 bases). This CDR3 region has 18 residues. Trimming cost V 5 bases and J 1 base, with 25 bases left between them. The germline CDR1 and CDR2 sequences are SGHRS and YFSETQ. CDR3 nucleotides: TGCGCCAGCAGACCATCGACAGCCACAAGGCACATATCCTACGAGCAGTACTTC. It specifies CASRPSTATRHISYEQYF.

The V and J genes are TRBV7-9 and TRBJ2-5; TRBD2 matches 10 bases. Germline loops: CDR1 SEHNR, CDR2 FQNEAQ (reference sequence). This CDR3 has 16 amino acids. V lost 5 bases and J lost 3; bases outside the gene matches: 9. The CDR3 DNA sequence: TGTGCCAGCAGCCAAGCTCTAGCGGGAGCAGAAGAGACCCAGTACTTC. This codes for CASSQALAGAEETQYF.

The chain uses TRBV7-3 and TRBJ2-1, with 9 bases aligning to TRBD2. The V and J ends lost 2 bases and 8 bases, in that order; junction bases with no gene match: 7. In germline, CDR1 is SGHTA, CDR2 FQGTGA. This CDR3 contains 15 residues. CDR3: CASSLWLAGIDEQFF. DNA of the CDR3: TGTGCCAGCAGCTTATGGCTAGCGGGAATTGATGAGCAGTTCTTC. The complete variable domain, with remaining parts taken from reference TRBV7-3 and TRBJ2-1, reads GAGVSQTPSNKVTEKGKYVELRCDPISGHTALYWYRQSLGQGPEFLIYFQGTGAADDSGLPNDRFFAVRPEGSVSTLKIQRTERGDSAVYLCASSLWLAGIDEQFFGPGTRLTVL.

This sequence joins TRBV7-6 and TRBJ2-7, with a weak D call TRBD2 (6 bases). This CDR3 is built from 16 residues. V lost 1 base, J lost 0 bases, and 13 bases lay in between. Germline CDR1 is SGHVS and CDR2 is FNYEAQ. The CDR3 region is CASSLGRGLLSYEQYF. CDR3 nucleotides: TGTGCCAGCAGCTTAGGGCGGGGACTTCTCTCCTACGAGCAGTACTTC.

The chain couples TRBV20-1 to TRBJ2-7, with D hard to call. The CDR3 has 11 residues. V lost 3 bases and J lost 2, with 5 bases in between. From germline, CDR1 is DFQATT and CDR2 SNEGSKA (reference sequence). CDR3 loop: CSASSPYEQYF. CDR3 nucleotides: TGCAGTGCTAGTTCTCCCTACGAGCAGTACTTC.

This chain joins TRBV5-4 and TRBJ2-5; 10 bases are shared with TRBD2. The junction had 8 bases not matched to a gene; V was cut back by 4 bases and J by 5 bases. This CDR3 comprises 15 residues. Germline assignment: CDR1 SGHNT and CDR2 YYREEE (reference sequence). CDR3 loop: CASSKMTSGSETQYF. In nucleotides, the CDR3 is TGTGCCAGCAGCAAAATGACTAGCGGGTCTGAGACCCAGTACTTC.

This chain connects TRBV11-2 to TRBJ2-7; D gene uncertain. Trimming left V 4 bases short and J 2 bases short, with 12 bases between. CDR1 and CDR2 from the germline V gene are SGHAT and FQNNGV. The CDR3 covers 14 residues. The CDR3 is CASSWADGTYEQYF. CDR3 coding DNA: TGTGCCAGCAGCTGGGCGGACGGAACCTACGAGCAGTACTTC.

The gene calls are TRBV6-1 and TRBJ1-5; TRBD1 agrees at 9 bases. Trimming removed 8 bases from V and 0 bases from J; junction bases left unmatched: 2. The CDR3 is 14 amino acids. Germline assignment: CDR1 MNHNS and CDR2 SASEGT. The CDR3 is CASGDRASNQPQHF. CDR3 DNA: TGTGCCAGCGGGGACAGGGCTAGCAATCAGCCCCAGCATTTT.

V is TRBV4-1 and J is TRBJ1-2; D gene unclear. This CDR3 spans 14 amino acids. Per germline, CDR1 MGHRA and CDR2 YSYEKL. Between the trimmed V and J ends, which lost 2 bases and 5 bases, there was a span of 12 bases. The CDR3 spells CASSQIGRAYGYTF. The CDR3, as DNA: TGCGCCAGCAGCCAAATCGGGAGAGCATATGGCTACACCTTC.

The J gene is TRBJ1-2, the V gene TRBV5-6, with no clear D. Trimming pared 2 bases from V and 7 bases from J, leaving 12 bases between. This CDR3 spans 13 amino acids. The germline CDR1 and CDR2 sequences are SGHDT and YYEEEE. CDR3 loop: CASSLLSPLGYTF. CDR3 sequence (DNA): TGTGCCAGCAGCTTATTAAGCCCTCTTGGCTACACCTTC.

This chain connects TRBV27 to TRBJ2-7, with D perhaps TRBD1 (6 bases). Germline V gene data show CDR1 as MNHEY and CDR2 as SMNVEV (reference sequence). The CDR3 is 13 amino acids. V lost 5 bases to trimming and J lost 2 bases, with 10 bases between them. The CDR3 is CASSLGQTYEQYF. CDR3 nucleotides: TGTGCCAGCAGTCTAGGACAGACCTACGAGCAGTACTTC.

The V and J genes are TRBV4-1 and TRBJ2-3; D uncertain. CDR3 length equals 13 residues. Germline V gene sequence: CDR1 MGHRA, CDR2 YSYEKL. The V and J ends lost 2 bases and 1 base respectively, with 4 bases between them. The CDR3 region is CASSQLGTDTQYF. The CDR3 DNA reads TGCGCCAGCAGCCAATTGGGCACAGATACGCAGTATTTT.

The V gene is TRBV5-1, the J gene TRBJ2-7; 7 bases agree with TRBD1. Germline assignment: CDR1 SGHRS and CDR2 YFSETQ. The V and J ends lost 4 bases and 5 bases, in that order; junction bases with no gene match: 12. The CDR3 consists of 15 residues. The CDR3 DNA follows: TGCGCCAGCAGCCTAGGACAGGCTTTCGGGAACGAGCAGTACTTC. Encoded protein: CASSLGQAFGNEQYF.